These T cell receptor beta chains were read from a single sample in a study of beta chain features in type 1 diabetes. TCRdb keeps only in-frame clones here, not all; method: immunoSEQ multiplex PCR. The table lists 620,000 or so clones, about 14% of them singletons. Material for sequencing was naive CD4+ T cells from blood. These receptors were taken from a man aged 18 to 30 in good health. The CDR3 runs from the conserved cysteine through the conserved F or W. Each record gives: clone size, V gene, J gene, CDR3 protein. For some rows the clone size is stated as once, few or many, or as a class when expanded; others skip it.

few	TRBV9	TRBJ2-1	CASSARQGNEQFF
-	TRBV4-3	TRBJ2-1	CASSLVRTGYNEQFF
-	TRBV5-4	TRBJ2-7	CASSLAGVVGNEQYF
few	TRBV14	TRBJ2-3	CASSPTFSGGRTDTQYF
-	TRBV11-3	TRBJ2-3	CASSATSGKTDTQYF
-	TRBV10-3	TRBJ2-5	CAIREPGQGADETQYF
-	TRBV19	TRBJ2-7	CASSEQGASEQYF
few	TRBV5-4	TRBJ1-3	CASSPGTRQGNTIYF
few	TRBV10-3	TRBJ2-6	CAISDPTVRGANVLTF
-	TRBV5-6	TRBJ2-2	CASLGAGQGAGELFF
-	TRBV5-4	TRBJ2-1	CASSLRGASYNEQFF
-	TRBV7-9	TRBJ1-1	CASSLVLRTSGRNNTEAFF
few	TRBV7-8	TRBJ1-4	CASSLVRAKPNEKLFF
-	TRBV9	TRBJ1-4	CASSGGDHLNEKLFF
few	TRBV4-2	TRBJ2-1	CASSQETSGRANEQFF
few	TRBV4-3	TRBJ1-5	CASSQDLGGTGANQPQHF
-	TRBV6-6	TRBJ2-5	CASKLETQYF
-	TRBV19	TRBJ2-7	CASSLRQTNYEQYF
-	TRBV6-5	TRBJ2-5	CASSDIVETQYF
-	TRBV30	TRBJ2-4	CACQGPRAKNIQYF
-	TRBV5-4	TRBJ1-2	CASSPGRIEGYTF
-	TRBV15	TRBJ2-5	CATRLTGGETQYF
few	TRBV25-1	TRBJ1-1	CASSAREGGTEAFF
-	TRBV4-2	TRBJ2-2	CASSSPGGWTGELFF